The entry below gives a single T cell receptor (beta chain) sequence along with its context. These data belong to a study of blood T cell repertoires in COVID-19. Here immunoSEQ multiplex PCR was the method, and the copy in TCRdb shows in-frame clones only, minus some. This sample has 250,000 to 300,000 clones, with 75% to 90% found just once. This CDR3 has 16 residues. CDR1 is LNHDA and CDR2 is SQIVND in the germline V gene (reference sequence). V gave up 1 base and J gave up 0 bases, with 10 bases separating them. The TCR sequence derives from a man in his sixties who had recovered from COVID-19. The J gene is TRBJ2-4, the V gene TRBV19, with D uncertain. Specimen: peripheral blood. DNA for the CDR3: TGTGCCAGTAGTATAGGCCTGCCAGGAGCCAAAAACATTCAGTACTTC. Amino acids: CASSIGLPGAKNIQYF.